A single sample gave rise to the 30 T cell receptor beta chains below, sequenced in a study of blood T cell repertoires in COVID-19. Using immunoSEQ multiplex PCR, the repertoire was profiled, and TCRdb retains in-frame clones only, with some absent. The table has about 120,000 clones, around 89% seen once; the top ten hold 25% to 30%. Sequences were obtained from peripheral blood. These receptors were collected from a man in his 70s with active or convalescent COVID-19.

The chain has TRBV5-5 and TRBJ1-1; 7 bases are shared with TRBD1. From germline, CDR1 is SGHKS and CDR2 YYEKEE (reference sequence). The CDR3 sequence is 14 residues long. The V segment lost 4 bases and the J segment 1 base; nucleotides outside the gene matches: 4. CDR3 loop: CASSARTGNTEAFF. DNA of the CDR3: TGTGCCAGCAGCGCTAGGACAGGGAACACTGAAGCTTTCTTT.

V usage is TRBV7-9 and J usage is TRBJ1-6; D possibly corresponds to TRBD1 (5 bases). Per the germline V gene, CDR1 is SEHNR and CDR2 is FQNEAQ (reference sequence). The CDR3 runs to 16 residues. V gave up 2 bases and J gave up 4 bases, with 12 bases separating them. Written as DNA, the CDR3 is TGTGCCAGCAGCTTACCGGGGGATCTATATAATTCACCCCTCCACTTT. Translated: CASSLPGDLYNSPLHF.

The V and J genes are TRBV5-1 and TRBJ2-5; possibly TRBD1 for D (5 bases). Trimming removed 2 bases at V and 5 bases at J, with 16 bases between. Germline CDR1 and CDR2: SGHRS and YFSETQ. The CDR3 totals 15 residues. The chain's CDR3 is CASSFAGSMRETQYF. The CDR3 DNA reads TGCGCCAGCAGCTTCGCAGGGTCTATGAGGGAGACCCAGTACTTC.

The count of this clone is one. The genes are TRBV27 and TRBJ1-5; tentatively, D is TRBD1 (6 bases). Germline V gives CDR1 MNHEY, CDR2 SMNVEV (reference sequence). The CDR3 length is 16 residues. V was trimmed by 6 bases and J by 1 base, leaving 16 bases between them. CDR3 sequence (DNA): TGTGCCAGCAGCCTGACAGGCATCAGAAGCAATCAGCCCCAGCATTTT. It is translated as CASSLTGIRSNQPQHF.

This clone was found a few times. The chain links TRBV28 to TRBJ1-6; 9 bases are a match to TRBD1. Looked up from germline, CDR1 is MDHEN and CDR2 is SYDVKM. With 6 bases clipped from V and 9 bases from J, the junction kept 6 bases outside the gene matches. The CDR3 is 14 residues long. Here the CDR3 reads CASRGGDRVSPLHF. CDR3 DNA: TGTGCCAGCAGGGGGGGGGACAGGGTTTCACCCCTCCACTTT.

The chain joins TRBV24-1 to TRBJ2-1; no clear D gene. The germline gives CDR1 KGHDR, CDR2 SFDVKD. CDR3 size: 14 residues. Trimming took 5 bases from V and 0 from J, leaving 7 bases between them. This chain's CDR3 is CATSARSSYNEQFF. Written as DNA, the CDR3 is TGTGCCACCAGTGCCCGGAGCTCCTACAATGAGCAGTTCTTC.

This clone was recorded only once. The chain carries TRBV7-2 and TRBJ2-7; TRBD2 matches at 8 bases. V lost 4 bases to trimming and J lost 7 bases; unmatched junction nucleotides: 15. The CDR3 extends over 16 amino acids. Germline-derived CDR1 and CDR2 are SGHTA and FQGNSA. CDR3 region: CASSSTSSGPWLEQYF. CDR3 coding DNA: TGTGCCAGCAGCTCGACCTCTAGCGGGCCTTGGTTGGAGCAGTACTTC.

This chain connects TRBV7-8 to TRBJ2-1; 9 bases map to TRBD2. The CDR3 loop spans 13 amino acids. V trimming: 5 bases; J trimming: 14 bases; junction bases outside the gene matches: 10. Germline CDR1 SGHVS, CDR2 FQNEAQ. The CDR3 loop is CASSRTSATEKFF. CDR3 sequence (DNA): TGTGCCAGCAGCCGGACTAGCGCAACAGAGAAGTTCTTC.

This sequence joins TRBV9 and TRBJ2-1, with 15 bases lining up with TRBD2. CDR1 and CDR2 from the germline V gene are SGDLS and YYNGEE. CDR3 size: 19 residues. V trimming: 2 bases; J trimming: 2 bases; junction bases outside the gene matches: 8. The CDR3 loop is CASSVWGLAGGSTYNEQFF. The CDR3 nucleotides read TGTGCCAGCAGCGTTTGGGGACTAGCGGGAGGATCTACCTACAATGAGCAGTTCTTC.

Only one count was recorded for this clone. This chain uses TRBV5-1 with TRBJ2-1; TRBD2 matches at 11 bases. The ends lost 4 bases at V and 0 bases at J; junction bases unmatched: 3. CDR1 and CDR2 from the germline V gene are SGHRS and YFSETQ. The CDR3 loop spans 16 amino acids. The chain's CDR3 is CASSPLAGVSYNEQFF. CDR3 nucleotide sequence: TGCGCCAGCAGCCCACTAGCGGGAGTCTCCTACAATGAGCAGTTCTTC.

The chain uses TRBV2 and TRBJ2-7; TRBD1 aligns across 7 bases. Germline assignment: CDR1 SNHLY and CDR2 FYNNEI. V was pared by 5 bases and J by 2 bases, with 6 bases of the junction left unmatched. The length of the CDR3 is 14 residues. The CDR3 here is CASSRGQVAYEQYF. Written as DNA, the CDR3 is TGTGCCAGCAGTCGTGGACAGGTAGCCTACGAGCAGTACTTC.

This chain connects TRBV12-5 to TRBJ2-1, with a tentative D call TRBD2 (5 bases). V was cut by 5 bases and J by 7 bases, with 18 bases left in between. Germline values: CDR1 LGHNT, CDR2 FRNRAP. CDR3 size: 15 residues. CDR3 sequence reads: CASGPGGLRSNEQFF. CDR3 DNA sequence: TGTGCTAGTGGTCCCGGAGGACTTCGGTCGAATGAGCAGTTCTTC.

The genes are TRBV5-5 and TRBJ1-6, with D possibly TRBD1 on 6 matching bases. CDR1 is SGHKS, CDR2 YYEKEE, per germline (reference sequence). V gave up 0 bases and J gave up 9 bases, with 10 bases separating them. The CDR3 extends over 14 amino acids. The CDR3 region has the DNA TGTGCCAGCAGCTTGGGACAGGCTGTTTCACCCCTCCACTTT. This gives the protein CASSLGQAVSPLHF.

The chain is built from TRBV2 and TRBJ1-2; unclear D gene. Trimming took 6 bases from V and 2 from J, leaving 13 bases between them. The V gene's germline CDR1 is SNHLY and CDR2 FYNNEI. CDR3 length: 14 residues. This CDR3 reads CASSEGPVNYGYTF. DNA for the CDR3: TGTGCCAGCAGCGAGGGTCCGGTAAACTATGGCTACACCTTC.

This sequence joins TRBV10-2 and TRBJ2-2, with 11 bases matching TRBD2. V was pared by 6 bases and J by 2 bases, with 8 bases of the junction left unmatched. There are 17 residues in the CDR3. Germline CDR1 is WSHSY and CDR2 is SAAADI. The CDR3 region is CASSPGTSGLNTGELFF. CDR3 DNA: TGCGCCAGCAGCCCCGGGACTAGCGGTCTTAACACCGGGGAGCTGTTTTTT.

The V gene is TRBV28, the J gene TRBJ2-7; a weak D match, TRBD2 (6 bases). The CDR3 extends over 14 amino acids. The ends were cut back, 5 bases at V and 2 bases at J, with 13 bases in the middle. Germline CDR1 MDHEN, CDR2 SYDVKM. This CDR3 is CASSRGDRAYEQYF. DNA for the CDR3: TGTGCCAGCAGTCGCGGGGACCGAGCCTACGAGCAGTACTTC.

This clone has more than one count but fewer than ten. This same CDR3 is encoded by further DNA sequences in the sample. The chain uses TRBV15 and TRBJ1-3; D not resolved. V lost 0 bases and J 3 bases, leaving 9 bases between the germline ends. The CDR3 has 15 residues. CDR1 LNHNV and CDR2 YYDKDF come from the germline V gene (reference sequence). CDR3 residues: CATSRERGSGNTIYF. The DNA of the CDR3 is TGTGCCACCAGCAGAGAGCGCGGTAGTGGAAACACCATATATTTT.

The genes are TRBV28 and TRBJ2-7, with a tentative D call TRBD2 (5 bases). Germline assignment: CDR1 MDHEN and CDR2 SYDVKM. The CDR3 consists of 13 residues. The V gene lost 8 bases and the J gene lost 0 bases, with 11 bases spanning the gap. The CDR3 coding sequence is TGTGCCAGCCAGCCTAGCTACTCCTACGAGCAGTACTTC. It codes for CASQPSYSYEQYF.

The CDR3 DNA reads as TGCGCCAGCAGCTTGTTCGGGGGAAGATCACCCCTCCACTTT. It specifies CASSLFGGRSPLHF. The chain combines TRBV5-1 with TRBJ1-6; D is perhaps TRBD1 (5 bases). V lost 1 base and J lost 10, with 12 bases in between. Germline V CDR1 and CDR2: SGHRS, YFSETQ. The CDR3 is 14 amino acids.

J is TRBJ2-7 and V is TRBV19; 7 bases align to TRBD1. With 6 bases clipped from V and 3 bases from J, the junction kept 2 bases outside the gene matches. Germline V gives CDR1 LNHDA, CDR2 SQIVND (reference sequence). This CDR3 has 12 residues. The CDR3 protein is CASSDRDYEQYF. The CDR3 DNA sequence: TGTGCCAGTAGCGACAGGGACTACGAGCAGTACTTC. Variable domain in full (rest from reference TRBV19 and TRBJ2-7): DGGITQSPKYLFRKEGQNVTLSCEQNLNHDAMYWYRQDPGQGLRLIYYSQIVNDFQKGDIAEGYSVSREKKESFPLTVTSAQKNPTAFYLCASSDRDYEQYFGPGTRLTVT.

J is TRBJ1-3 and V is TRBV27; D may be TRBD1 (6 bases). Trimming took 5 bases from V and 4 from J, leaving 18 bases between them. CDR1 MNHEY and CDR2 SMNVEV come from the germline V gene (reference sequence). The CDR3 has 16 residues. The CDR3 protein is CASSTLTGLQGNTIYF. The CDR3 bases are TGTGCCAGCAGTACCCTAACAGGGTTACAAGGAAACACCATATATTTT.

The genes are TRBV10-3 and TRBJ2-5; no firm D call. Trimming removed 2 bases from V and 3 bases from J, with 7 bases in between. The CDR3 is 13 amino acids. CDR1 ENHRY and CDR2 SYGVKD come from the germline V gene. Here the CDR3 DNA reads TGTGCCATCAGTGAGGTGGCGGAAGAGACCCAGTACTTC. Amino acid sequence: CAISEVAEETQYF.

The chain joins TRBV5-8 to TRBJ1-6, with 7 positions matching TRBD1. The CDR3 contains 18 residues. The germline V gene has CDR1 SGHTS and CDR2 YDEGEE. V was clipped by 4 bases and J by 0 bases; unmatched bases: 10. The CDR3: CASSQLGQSSSYNSPLHF. CDR3 nucleotides: TGTGCCAGCAGCCAACTGGGACAGTCGAGCTCCTATAATTCACCCCTCCACTTT.

The CDR3 region is CASSLPTSGNYEQYF. The CDR3 nucleotides are TGTGCCAGCTCACTCCCGACTAGCGGGAACTACGAGCAGTACTTC. This chain uses TRBV18 with TRBJ2-7; 11 positions match TRBD2. The germline gives CDR1 KGHSH, CDR2 LQKENI. This CDR3 comprises 15 residues. The junction had 5 bases not matched to a gene; V was cut back by 4 bases and J by 3 bases.

V and J are TRBV6-5 and TRBJ1-5; D is ambiguous. Germline CDR1 MNHEY, CDR2 SVGAGI. The CDR3 is 15 residues long. With 6 bases removed from V and 0 bases from J, the gap between germline ends came to 12 bases. Written as DNA, the CDR3 is TGTGCCAGCAGCCACCCGGGGTCTAGCAATCAGCCCCAGCATTTT. Translation: CASSHPGSSNQPQHF.

The chain couples TRBV28 to TRBJ2-3; TRBD2 aligns across 8 bases. The CDR3 covers 16 residues. V trimming: 3 bases; J trimming: 5 bases; junction bases outside the gene matches: 10. Germline CDR1 reads MDHEN; CDR2 reads SYDVKM. Written as DNA, the CDR3 is TGTGCCAGCAGTTTGAGGGGGAGCGGGGGAGGAGATACGCAGTATTTT. Translated, it gives CASSLRGSGGGDTQYF.

Comment on this clone: Compared with germline, one end of the junction differs, possibly owing to a read error. The rearrangement uses TRBV6-5 and TRBJ2-3; 8 nucleotides line up with TRBD1. Germline CDR1 and CDR2: MNHEY and SVGAGI. The CDR3 extends over 12 amino acids. The CDR3 bases are TGTGCCTGCAGGGGGCACCCCGATACGCAGTATTTT. It encodes CACRGHPDTQYF.

This clone appeared a single time. This sequence joins TRBV19 and TRBJ2-2; D is perhaps TRBD1 (6 bases). The CDR3 contains 16 residues. Trimming removed 3 bases at V and 4 bases at J, with 15 bases between. Per germline, CDR1 LNHDA and CDR2 SQIVND (reference sequence). This CDR3 is CASSIGATGTTGELFF. CDR3 in DNA: TGTGCCAGTAGTATCGGGGCGACAGGAACCACCGGGGAGCTGTTTTTT.

A single count supports this clone. The chain recombines TRBV28 with TRBJ1-6, with 8 bases fitting TRBD1. The CDR3 length is 15 residues. The germline V gene has CDR1 MDHEN and CDR2 SYDVKM. V lost 3 bases, J lost 14 bases, and 12 bases stayed unmatched. DNA of the CDR3: TGTGCCAGCAGTTTCGGGACAGGCCAAAAGGGGGCCCTCCACTTT. This codes for CASSFGTGQKGALHF.

The chain combines TRBV28 with TRBJ2-5; weak D call: TRBD1 (6 bases). This CDR3 has 14 residues. V lost 4 bases to trimming and J lost 1 base, with 10 bases between them. Germline loops: CDR1 MDHEN, CDR2 SYDVKM. The CDR3 reads CASSSGQIQETQYF. The CDR3 region has the DNA TGTGCCAGCAGTTCGGGACAAATCCAAGAGACCCAGTACTTC.